The 7 T cell receptor beta chains reported below all come from one sample, sequenced in a study of regulatory T cells in long-lasting Graves disease. Time point described: persistent/refractory GD, antithyroid drugs over 5 years with positive TRAb. PBMCs were the source of the RNA used for TCR sequencing. Assembly of TCR beta libraries relied on iRepertoire HTBI primers together with Arm-PCR of CDR3 regions. MiXCR was run by TCRdb on the multiplex PCR reads, yielding one entry per CDR3 protein. The data hold approximately 350,000 distinct CDR3 sequences, with approximately 25% observed a single time. Here the sequenced sample was peripheral blood mononuclear cells (PBMCs), taken when the disease was refractory, from a patient treated with antithyroid drugs. These receptors were obtained from a middle-aged woman with Graves disease.

A note on this clonotype: This may stem from a read error, because a much larger clone lies one nucleotide away. The V call is TRBV28, the J call TRBJ1-1; D remains ambiguous. Looked up from germline, CDR1 is MDHEN and CDR2 is SYDVKM. The germline V and J ends were trimmed by 1 base and 6 bases, with 12 bases remaining between them. The CDR3 extends over 14 amino acids. The CDR3, as DNA: TGTGCCAGCAGTTTATCAGGATTTCAAGCTGAAGCTTTCTTT. Translation gives CASSLSGFQAEAFF. The entire variable domain, with the rest obtained from reference TRBV28 and TRBJ1-1, is as follows: DVKVTQSSRYLVKRTGEKVFLECVQDMDHENMFWYRQDPGLGLRLIYFSYDVKMKEKGDIPEGYSVSREKKERFSLILESASTNQTSMYLCASSLSGFQAEAFFGQGTRLTVV.

This clonotype was seen at least ten times. The chain uses TRBV7-8 and TRBJ1-6; no reliable D call. V lost 3 bases to trimming and J lost 6 bases, with 6 bases between them. This CDR3 comprises 13 residues. Germline V gives CDR1 SGHVS, CDR2 FQNEAQ. CDR3 in DNA: TGTGCCAGCAGCTTTAACCTTAATTCACCCCTCCACTTT. Its protein product is CASSFNLNSPLHF.

The chain combines TRBV29-1 with TRBJ1-4, with a tentative D call TRBD1 (5 bases). CDR1 is SQVTM, CDR2 ANQGSEA, per germline. The CDR3 covers 13 residues. Trimming removed 7 bases at V and 5 bases at J, with 14 bases between. CDR3 coding DNA: TGCAGCGGGCGAGCAGGGACGAATGAAAAACTGTTTTTT. This translates into CSGRAGTNEKLFF.

The rearrangement links TRBV7-9 to TRBJ1-5; D remains unclear. Germline V gene sequence: CDR1 SEHNR, CDR2 FQNEAQ (reference sequence). The V gene lost 4 bases and the J gene lost 7 bases, with 11 bases spanning the gap. The CDR3 is made up of 13 amino acids. The CDR3 DNA reads TGTGCCAGCAGCTCAGACGTAGGGCAGCCCCAGCATTTT. This gives the protein CASSSDVGQPQHF.

This clonotype occurred many times. V usage is TRBV11-1 and J usage is TRBJ2-4; unclear D gene. This CDR3 has 12 residues. Looked up from germline, CDR1 is SGHAT and CDR2 is FQDESV (reference sequence). Trimming pared 0 bases from V and 13 bases from J, leaving 10 bases between. CDR3 coding DNA: TGTGCCAGCAGCTTAGCCCCGGGCCACCAGTACTTC. Protein product: CASSLAPGHQYF. The variable domain in full, completed from reference TRBV11-1 and TRBJ2-4, reads EAEVAQSPRYKITEKSQAVAFWCDPISGHATLYWYRQILGQGPELLVQFQDESVVDDSQLPKDRFSAERLKGVDSTLKIQPAELGDSAMYLCASSLAPGHQYFGAGTRLSVL.

This clonotype showed up just a few times. This chain uses TRBV4-1 with TRBJ1-1; no clear D gene. Germline V gives CDR1 MGHRA, CDR2 YSYEKL. V dropped 3 bases and J dropped 4 bases, with 3 bases sitting between them. The CDR3 covers 11 residues. Here the CDR3 DNA reads TGCGCCAGCAGCCATTCCACTGAAGCTTTCTTT. Its protein is CASSHSTEAFF.

This clonotype was counted many times. V and J are TRBV28 and TRBJ2-5; D ambiguous. Looked up from germline, CDR1 is MDHEN and CDR2 is SYDVKM. Trimming removed 1 base from V and 0 bases from J, with 9 bases in between. This CDR3 has 15 residues. CDR3 amino acids: CASSLSPWYQETQYF. CDR3 coding DNA: TGTGCCAGCAGTTTATCTCCTTGGTACCAAGAGACCCAGTACTTC. The complete variable domain, with remaining parts taken from reference TRBV28 and TRBJ2-5, reads DVKVTQSSRYLVKRTGEKVFLECVQDMDHENMFWYRQDPGLGLRLIYFSYDVKMKEKGDIPEGYSVSREKKERFSLILESASTNQTSMYLCASSLSPWYQETQYFGPGTRLLVL.